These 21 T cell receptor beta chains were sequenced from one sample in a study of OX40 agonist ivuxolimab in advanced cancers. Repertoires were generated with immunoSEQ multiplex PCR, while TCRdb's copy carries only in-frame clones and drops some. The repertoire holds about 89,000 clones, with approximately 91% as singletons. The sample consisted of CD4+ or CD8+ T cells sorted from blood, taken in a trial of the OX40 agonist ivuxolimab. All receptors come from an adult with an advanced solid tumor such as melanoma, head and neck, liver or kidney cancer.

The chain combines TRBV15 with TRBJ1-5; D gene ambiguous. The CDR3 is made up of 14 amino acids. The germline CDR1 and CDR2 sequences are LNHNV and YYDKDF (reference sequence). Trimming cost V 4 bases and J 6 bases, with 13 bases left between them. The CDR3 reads CATSTRETGQPQHF. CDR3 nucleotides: TGTGCCACCAGCACTCGAGAAACCGGTCAGCCCCAGCATTTT.

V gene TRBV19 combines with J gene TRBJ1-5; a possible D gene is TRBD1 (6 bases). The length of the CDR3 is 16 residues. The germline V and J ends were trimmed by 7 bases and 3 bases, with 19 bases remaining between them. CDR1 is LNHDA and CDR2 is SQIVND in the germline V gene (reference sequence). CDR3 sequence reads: CASTNSQGRNNQPQHF. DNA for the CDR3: TGTGCCAGTACCAACTCGCAGGGGAGGAACAATCAGCCCCAGCATTTT. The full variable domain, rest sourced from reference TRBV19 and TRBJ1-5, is DGGITQSPKYLFRKEGQNVTLSCEQNLNHDAMYWYRQDPGQGLRLIYYSQIVNDFQKGDIAEGYSVSREKKESFPLTVTSAQKNPTAFYLCASTNSQGRNNQPQHFGDGTRLSIL.

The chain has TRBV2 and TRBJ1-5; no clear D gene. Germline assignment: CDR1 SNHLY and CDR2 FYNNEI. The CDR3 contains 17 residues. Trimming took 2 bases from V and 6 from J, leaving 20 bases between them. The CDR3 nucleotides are TGTGCCAGCAGTGAAAGTGTGTACTGGGCGGCAAGTCAGCCCCAGCATTTT. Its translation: CASSESVYWAASQPQHF. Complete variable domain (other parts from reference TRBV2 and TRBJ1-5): EPEVTQTPSHQVTQMGQEVILRCVPISNHLYFYWYRQILGQKVEFLVSFYNNEISEKSEIFDDQFSVERPDGSNFTLKIRSTKLEDSAMYFCASSESVYWAASQPQHFGDGTRLSIL.

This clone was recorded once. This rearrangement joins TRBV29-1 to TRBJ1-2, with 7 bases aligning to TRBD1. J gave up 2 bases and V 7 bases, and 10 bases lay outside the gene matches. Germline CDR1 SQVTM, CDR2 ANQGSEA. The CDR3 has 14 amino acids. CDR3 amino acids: CSAVHGTENYGYTF. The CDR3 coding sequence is TGCAGCGCGGTACACGGGACAGAGAACTATGGCTACACCTTC.

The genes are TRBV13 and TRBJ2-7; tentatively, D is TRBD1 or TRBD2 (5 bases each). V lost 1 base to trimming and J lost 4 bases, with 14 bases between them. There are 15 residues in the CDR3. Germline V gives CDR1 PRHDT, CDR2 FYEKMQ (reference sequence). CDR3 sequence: CASSLDRDGGYEQYF. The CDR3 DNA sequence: TGTGCCAGCAGCTTAGATCGGGACGGAGGATACGAGCAGTACTTC.

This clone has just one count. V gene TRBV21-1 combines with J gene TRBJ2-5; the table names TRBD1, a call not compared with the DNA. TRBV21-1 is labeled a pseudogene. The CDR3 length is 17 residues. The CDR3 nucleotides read TGTGCCAGCAGCAAAGATGAGGGTAGGGGGCGTCAAGAGACCCAGTACTTC. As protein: CASSKDEGRGRQETQYF.

As DNA, the CDR3 is TGTGCCAGCAGTGAAGCCGGGGTGGACCCACCACTACGGGAGCAGTACTTC. It codes for CASSEAGVDPPLREQYF. The V gene is TRBV6-1, the J gene TRBJ2-7; possible D gene TRBD2, 5 bases. The V end was cut by 0 bases, the J end by 7 bases, with 22 bases between. The CDR3 spans 17 residues. The V gene's germline CDR1 is MNHNS and CDR2 SASEGT.

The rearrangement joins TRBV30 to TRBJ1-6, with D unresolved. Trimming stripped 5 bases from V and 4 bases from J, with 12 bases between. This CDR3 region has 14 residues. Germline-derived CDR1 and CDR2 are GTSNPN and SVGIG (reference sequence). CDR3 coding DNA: TGTGCCTGGGGGATAGGACGGTATAATTCACCCCTCCACTTT. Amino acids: CAWGIGRYNSPLHF.

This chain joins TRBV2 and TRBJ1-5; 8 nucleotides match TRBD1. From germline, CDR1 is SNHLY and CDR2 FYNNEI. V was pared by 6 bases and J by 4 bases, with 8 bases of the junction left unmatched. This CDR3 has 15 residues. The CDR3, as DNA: TGTGCCAGCAGGCTGGACAGGGCGGGTAATCAGCCCCAGCATTTT. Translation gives CASRLDRAGNQPQHF.

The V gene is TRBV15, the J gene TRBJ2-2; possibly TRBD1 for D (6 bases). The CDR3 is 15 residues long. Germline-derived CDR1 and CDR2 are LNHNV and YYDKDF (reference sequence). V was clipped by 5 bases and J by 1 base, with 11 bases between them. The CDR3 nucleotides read TGTGCCACCAGCTACAGGGCGGTGAACACCGGGGAGCTGTTTTTT. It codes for CATSYRAVNTGELFF.

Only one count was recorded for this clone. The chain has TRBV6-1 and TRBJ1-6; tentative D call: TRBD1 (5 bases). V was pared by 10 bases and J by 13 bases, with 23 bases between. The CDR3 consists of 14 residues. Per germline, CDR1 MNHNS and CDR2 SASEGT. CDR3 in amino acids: CAIANRGGFGPLHF. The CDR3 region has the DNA TGTGCCATCGCGAACCGTGGGGGTTTCGGTCCCCTCCACTTT.

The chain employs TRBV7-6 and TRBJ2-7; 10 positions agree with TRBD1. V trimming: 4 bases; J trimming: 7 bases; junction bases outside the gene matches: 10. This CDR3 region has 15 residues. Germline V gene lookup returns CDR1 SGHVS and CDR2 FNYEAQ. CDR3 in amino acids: CASSSSGTGAWEQYF. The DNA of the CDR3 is TGTGCCAGCAGCTCTTCCGGGACAGGGGCATGGGAGCAGTACTTC.

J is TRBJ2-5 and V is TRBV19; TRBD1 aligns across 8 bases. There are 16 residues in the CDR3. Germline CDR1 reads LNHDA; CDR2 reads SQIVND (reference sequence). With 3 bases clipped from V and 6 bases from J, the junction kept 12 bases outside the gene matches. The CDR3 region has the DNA TGTGCCAGTAGTATTTTTCTCGGGCAGGGGGCACAGACCCAGTACTTC. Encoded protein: CASSIFLGQGAQTQYF. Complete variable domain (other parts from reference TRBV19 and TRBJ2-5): DGGITQSPKYLFRKEGQNVTLSCEQNLNHDAMYWYRQDPGQGLRLIYYSQIVNDFQKGDIAEGYSVSREKKESFPLTVTSAQKNPTAFYLCASSIFLGQGAQTQYFGPGTRLLVL.

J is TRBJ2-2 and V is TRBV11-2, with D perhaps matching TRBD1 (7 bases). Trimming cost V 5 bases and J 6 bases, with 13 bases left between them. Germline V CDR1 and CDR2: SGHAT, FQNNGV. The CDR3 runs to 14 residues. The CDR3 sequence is CASSQGGAPGELFF. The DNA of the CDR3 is TGTGCCAGCAGCCAGGGGGGAGCACCCGGGGAGCTGTTTTTT.

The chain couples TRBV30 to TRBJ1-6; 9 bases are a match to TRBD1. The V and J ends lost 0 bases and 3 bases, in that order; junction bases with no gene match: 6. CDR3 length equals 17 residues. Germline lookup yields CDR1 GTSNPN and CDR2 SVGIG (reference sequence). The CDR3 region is CAWSVRDREIYNSPLHF. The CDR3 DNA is TGTGCCTGGAGTGTACGGGACAGGGAGATCTATAATTCACCCCTCCACTTT. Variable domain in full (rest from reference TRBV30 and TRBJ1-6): SQTIHQWPATLVQPVGSPLSLECTVEGTSNPNLYWYRQAAGRGLQLLFYSVGIGQISSEVPQNLSASRPQDRQFILSSKKLLLSDSGFYLCAWSVRDREIYNSPLHFGNGTRLTVT.

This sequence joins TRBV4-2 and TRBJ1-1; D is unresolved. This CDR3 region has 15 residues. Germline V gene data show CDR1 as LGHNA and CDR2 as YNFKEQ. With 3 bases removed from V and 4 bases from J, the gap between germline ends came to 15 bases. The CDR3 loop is CASSQEPTGGTEAFF. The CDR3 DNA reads TGTGCCAGCAGCCAGGAACCAACGGGTGGCACTGAAGCTTTCTTT.

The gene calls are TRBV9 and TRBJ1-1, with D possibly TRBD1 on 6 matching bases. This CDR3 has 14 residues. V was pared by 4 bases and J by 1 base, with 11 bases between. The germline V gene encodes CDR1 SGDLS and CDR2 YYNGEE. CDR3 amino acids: CASSTTGKNTEAFF. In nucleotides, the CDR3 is TGTGCCAGCAGCACGACAGGAAAGAACACTGAAGCTTTCTTT.

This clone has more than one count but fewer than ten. The CDR3 DNA follows: TGCAGTGCCCCACTTGGAAACACCATATATTTT. Protein sequence: CSAPLGNTIYF. The chain links TRBV20-1 to TRBJ1-3; D uncertain. The germline gives CDR1 DFQATT, CDR2 SNEGSKA (reference sequence). This CDR3 is built from 11 residues. The germline V and J ends were trimmed by 6 bases and 3 bases, with 6 bases remaining between them.

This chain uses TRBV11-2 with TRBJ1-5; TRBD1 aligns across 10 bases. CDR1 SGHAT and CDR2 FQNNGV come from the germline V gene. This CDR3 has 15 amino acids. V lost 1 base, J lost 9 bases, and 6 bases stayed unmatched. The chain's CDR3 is CASSLGTGGPRPQHF. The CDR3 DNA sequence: TGTGCCAGCAGCTTAGGGACAGGGGGTCCAAGGCCCCAGCATTTT.

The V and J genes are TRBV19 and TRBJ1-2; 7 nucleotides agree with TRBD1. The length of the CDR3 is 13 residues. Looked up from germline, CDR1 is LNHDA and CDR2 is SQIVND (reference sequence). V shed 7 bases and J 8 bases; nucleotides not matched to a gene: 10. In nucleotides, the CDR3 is TGTGCCAGTACTCGACAGGGCGACCCGGGCTACACCTTC. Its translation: CASTRQGDPGYTF.

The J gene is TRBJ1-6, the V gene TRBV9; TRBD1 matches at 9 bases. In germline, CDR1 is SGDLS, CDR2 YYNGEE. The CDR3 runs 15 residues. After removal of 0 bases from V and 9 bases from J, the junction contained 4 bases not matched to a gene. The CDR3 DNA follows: TGTGCCAGCAGCGTAGCACAGGGGGCTCTTTCACCCCTCCACTTT. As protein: CASSVAQGALSPLHF.